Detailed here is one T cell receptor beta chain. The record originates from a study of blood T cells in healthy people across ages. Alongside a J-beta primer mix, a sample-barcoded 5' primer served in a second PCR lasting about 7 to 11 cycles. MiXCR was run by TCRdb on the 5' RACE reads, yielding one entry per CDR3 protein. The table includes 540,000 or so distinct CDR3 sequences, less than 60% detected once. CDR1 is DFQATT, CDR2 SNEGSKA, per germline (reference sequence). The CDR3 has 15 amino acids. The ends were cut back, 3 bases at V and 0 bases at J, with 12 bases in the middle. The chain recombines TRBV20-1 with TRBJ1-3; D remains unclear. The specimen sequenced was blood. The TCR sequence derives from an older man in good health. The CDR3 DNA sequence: TGCAGTGCTAGGGACCGATCGAGCTCTGGAAACACCATATATTTT. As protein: CSARDRSSSGNTIYF.